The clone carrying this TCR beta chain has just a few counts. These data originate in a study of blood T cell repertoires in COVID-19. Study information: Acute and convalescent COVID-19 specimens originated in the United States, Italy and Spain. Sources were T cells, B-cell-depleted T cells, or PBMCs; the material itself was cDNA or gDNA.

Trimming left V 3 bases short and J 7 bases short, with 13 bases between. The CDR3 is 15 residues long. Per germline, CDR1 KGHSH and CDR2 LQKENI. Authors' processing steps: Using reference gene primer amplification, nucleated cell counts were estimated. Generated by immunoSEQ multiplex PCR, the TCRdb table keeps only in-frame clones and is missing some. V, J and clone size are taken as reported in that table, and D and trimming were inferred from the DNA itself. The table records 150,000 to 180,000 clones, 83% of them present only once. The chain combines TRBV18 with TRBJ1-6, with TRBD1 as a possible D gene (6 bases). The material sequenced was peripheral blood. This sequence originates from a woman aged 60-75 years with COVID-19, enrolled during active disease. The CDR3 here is CASSPDWGRNSPLHF. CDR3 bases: TGTGCCAGCTCACCCGATTGGGGGCGGAATTCACCCCTCCACTTT.